This T cell receptor beta chain originates from a study of OX40 agonist ivuxolimab in advanced cancers. Study information: Three partial responders included one hepatocellular carcinoma patient and two cutaneous melanoma patients.

Baseline was the first blood sampling point, followed by cycle 4 day 1 and cycle 7 day 1. Using immunoSEQ multiplex PCR, the repertoire was profiled, and TCRdb retains in-frame clones only, with some absent. The sample contains 63,000 or so clones, more than 80% of which appear only once. For this clone: What it recognizes is unknown.

Deletions cut 5 bases from V and 7 bases from J, with 17 bases between. This CDR3 contains 15 residues. Germline CDR1 and CDR2: SGHTA and FQGNSA. Study findings and constraints: With doses of 0.1-3.0 mg/kg, partial responders showed among the lowest clonal expansion.

V gene TRBV7-2 combines with J gene TRBJ2-2; D remains ambiguous. This TCR derives from an adult with an advanced solid tumor such as melanoma, head and neck, liver or kidney cancer. The sequencing used CD4+ or CD8+ T cells sorted from blood, collected in a trial of the OX40 agonist ivuxolimab. In nucleotides, the CDR3 is TGTGCCAGCAGCCCCGACCAGGTAGTGGTCGGGGAGCTGTTTTTT. Translated: CASSPDQVVVGELFF.